What follows describes a single TCR beta chain. Trimming removed 7 bases at V and 2 bases at J, with 13 bases between. The CDR3 runs to 14 residues. Per germline, CDR1 SGHAT and CDR2 FQNNGV. This entry comes from a study of blood T cell repertoires in COVID-19. Across the whole study: Donors in the United States, Italy and Spain gave samples during acute or convalescent COVID-19. The analysed material was cDNA or gDNA that came from T cells, B-cell-depleted T cells, or PBMCs.

The authors' processing: Using reference gene primer amplification, nucleated cell counts were estimated. Using immunoSEQ multiplex PCR, the repertoire was profiled, and TCRdb retains in-frame clones only, with some absent. V and J calls plus clone size are reproduced from that table; the DNA served to infer D and trimming. The table records about 200,000 clones, 80% of them present only once. The chain combines TRBV11-2 with TRBJ2-3, with D perhaps matching TRBD1 (5 bases). The sequencing input was peripheral blood. The receptor comes from a woman in her sixties or seventies with acute or convalescent COVID-19. CDR3 nucleotide sequence: TGTGCCAGCAACATACAGGTGTTCACAGATACGCAGTATTTT. Translation: CASNIQVFTDTQYF.